This TCR beta chain was retrieved from a study of early T cells in non-severe SARS-CoV-2 infection. As for the study in general: Bulk RNA isolated from unsorted whole blood underwent sequencing; chains were not paired.

General observations from the study: VDJdb matching skewed toward anti-spike CD8 responses, missing private and CD4 specificities.

The TCR library protocol was used to attach unique molecular identifiers. These identifiers were attached to individual cDNA molecules. Using its own MiXCR run on the 5' RACE reads, TCRdb lists one record per CDR3 protein. The sample holds roughly 51,000 distinct CDR3 sequences, 7% to 9% seen once. The germline V gene encodes CDR1 MDHEN and CDR2 SYDVKM. This CDR3 comprises 13 residues. The ends lost 6 bases at V and 3 bases at J; junction bases unmatched: 4. This clonotype was seen repeatedly, ten times or more. Its antigen is unidentified. The rearrangement joins TRBV28 to TRBJ2-7; 8 nucleotides match TRBD1. This TCR was sampled from an adult who was a healthcare worker with PCR-confirmed SARS-CoV-2 infection or an uninfected control (not recorded which). Sample: whole blood. CDR3 loop: CASSLTGGYEQYF. For the CDR3, the DNA is TGTGCCAGCAGCTTAACAGGGGGCTACGAGCAGTACTTC.